These 32 T cell receptor beta chains originate from one sample sequenced in a study of chemoradiotherapy in HPV16-positive cancers. Sequenced by immunoSEQ multiplex PCR; TCRdb stores in-frame clones only, minus some. The sample records over 4,500 clones, more than 65% being singletons. The starting material was tumor tissue, obtained from a patient who underwent chemoradiotherapy. These receptors were collected from a human donor with HPV-associated anogenital cancer.

The V call is TRBV9, the J call TRBJ1-5, with D uncertain. Germline CDR1 is SGDLS and CDR2 is YYNGEE. V dropped 4 bases and J dropped 1 base, with 6 bases sitting between them. The CDR3 has 13 residues. CDR3 region: CASSLRSNQPQHF. The CDR3 DNA reads TGTGCCAGCAGCCTTAGGAGCAATCAGCCCCAGCATTTT.

V gene TRBV5-6 combines with J gene TRBJ2-5; D could derive from TRBD1 or TRBD2 (6 bases each). With 1 base removed from V and 4 bases from J, the gap between germline ends came to 11 bases. The length of the CDR3 is 14 residues. In germline, CDR1 is SGHDT, CDR2 YYEEEE. CDR3 sequence (DNA): TGTGCCAGCAGCTTGATAGGGGGAGGAGAGACCCAGTACTTC. Translated: CASSLIGGGETQYF. The whole variable domain, remainder taken from reference TRBV5-6 and TRBJ2-5, is DAGVTQSPTHLIKTRGQQVTLRCSPKSGHDTVSWYQQALGQGPQFIFQYYEEEERQRGNFPDRFSGHQFPNYSSELNVNALLLGDSALYLCASSLIGGGETQYFGPGTRLLVL.

The rearrangement joins TRBV5-4 to TRBJ2-5; TRBD2 might be the D (6 bases). Germline V gives CDR1 SGHNT, CDR2 YYREEE (reference sequence). The germline V and J ends were trimmed by 4 bases and 9 bases, with 10 bases remaining between them. The CDR3 totals 11 residues. CDR3 in DNA: TGTGCCAGCAGCGGGGAGGAGTCCCAGTACTTC. Amino acid sequence: CASSGEESQYF.

This clone was observed once. This rearrangement joins TRBV4-1 to TRBJ2-3; the D is unclear. The CDR3 runs 14 residues. V was clipped by 3 bases and J by 3 bases, with 10 bases between them. CDR1 and CDR2 (germline): MGHRA, YSYEKL. In DNA, the CDR3 is TGCGCCAGCAGCCATGATCGAGTTACAGATACGCAGTATTTT. It is translated as CASSHDRVTDTQYF.

The rearrangement uses TRBV5-6 and TRBJ1-1; D unclear. This CDR3 region has 12 residues. Trimming took off 6 bases at V and 1 base at J, with 7 bases between the two ends. Germline assignment: CDR1 SGHDT and CDR2 YYEEEE. The CDR3 bases are TGTGCCAGCACATCAACGAACACTGAAGCTTTCTTT. Residues: CASTSTNTEAFF.

The V gene is TRBV6-1, the J gene TRBJ2-7; 9 nucleotides match TRBD1. V lost 6 bases to trimming and J lost 2 bases; unmatched junction nucleotides: 8. The length of the CDR3 is 15 residues. Germline V lookup: CDR1 MNHNS, CDR2 SASEGT. CDR3 protein: CASRRDRGGTYEQYF. Here the CDR3 DNA reads TGTGCCAGCAGGCGAGACAGGGGGGGTACCTACGAGCAGTACTTC.

The rearrangement uses TRBV11-3 and TRBJ2-1; 11 nucleotides line up with TRBD2. Germline V gene sequence: CDR1 SGHNT, CDR2 YENEEA. The CDR3 length is 16 residues. The junction had 4 bases not matched to a gene; V was cut back by 1 base and J by 5 bases. CDR3 nucleotides: TGTGCCAGCAGCTTAGGAGGGACTAGCGGCCACAATGAGCAGTTCTTC. This sequence encodes CASSLGGTSGHNEQFF.

The chain couples TRBV7-2 to TRBJ1-6, with D possibly matching TRBD1 (5 bases). The length of the CDR3 is 13 residues. Germline V CDR1 and CDR2: SGHTA, FQGNSA. V lost 5 bases to trimming and J lost 8 bases, with 10 bases between them. In DNA form, the CDR3 reads TGTGCCAGCAGCCAGGGCCCCTATTCACCCCTCCACTTT. Its translation is CASSQGPYSPLHF.

The V and J genes are TRBV28 and TRBJ1-1; TRBD1 is a possible D gene (5 bases). V lost 6 bases and J 5 bases, leaving 10 bases between the germline ends. Per the germline V gene, CDR1 is MDHEN and CDR2 is SYDVKM. This CDR3 spans 12 amino acids. This CDR3 reads CASSWGGTEAFF. In DNA, the CDR3 is TGTGCCAGCAGCTGGGGGGGGACTGAAGCTTTCTTT.

The V and J genes are TRBV6-1 and TRBJ2-6; D is ambiguous. V shed 3 bases and J shed 2 bases, with 8 bases lying between them. Germline V gives CDR1 MNHNS, CDR2 SASEGT. The CDR3 has 15 residues. The CDR3 is CASSEDQTGANVLTF. CDR3 sequence (DNA): TGTGCCAGCAGTGAGGACCAGACTGGGGCCAACGTCCTGACTTTC.

The V gene is TRBV9, the J gene TRBJ2-2, with TRBD2 identical over 8 bases. V lost 2 bases and J lost 8; bases outside the gene matches: 5. CDR3 size: 14 residues. From germline, CDR1 is SGDLS and CDR2 YYNGEE. The CDR3 DNA reads as TGTGCCAGCAGCGTGCGGGGGGCCGCTGGGGAGCTGTTTTTT. Translation: CASSVRGAAGELFF.

There are a few counts of this clone. J is TRBJ2-7 and V is TRBV7-2; 9 bases fit TRBD2. CDR3 length equals 16 residues. V was pared by 0 bases and J by 2 bases, with 5 bases of the junction left unmatched. Germline V gene data show CDR1 as SGHTA and CDR2 as FQGNSA. The CDR3 nucleotides are TGTGCCAGCAGCTTAGCGGCTGGCGGGGGGGCCTACGAGCAGTACTTC. Its protein product is CASSLAAGGGAYEQYF.

This sequence joins TRBV7-3 and TRBJ2-7; possible D gene TRBD1, 6 bases. Germline CDR1 and CDR2: SGHTA and FQGTGA. The CDR3 contains 17 residues. Trimming stripped 1 base from V and 1 base from J, with 17 bases between. The CDR3 region has the DNA TGTGCCAGCAGCTTAAACCCGACAGGCCCCCTTTCCTACGAGCAGTACTTC. Translated: CASSLNPTGPLSYEQYF.

This chain uses TRBV7-6 with TRBJ2-3, with D possibly matching TRBD2 (6 bases). In germline, CDR1 is SGHVS, CDR2 FNYEAQ. This CDR3 region has 14 residues. V dropped 5 bases and J dropped 1 base, with 10 bases sitting between them. CDR3 nucleotides: TGTGCCAGCAGCCCGAGCGGGCGCACAGATACGCAGTATTTT. Its protein product is CASSPSGRTDTQYF.

This clone was found a few times. V and J are TRBV11-3 and TRBJ2-7; D unclear. The V end lost 1 base, the J end lost 5 bases, and 6 bases lay between the germline ends. CDR3 length: 12 residues. Germline V gives CDR1 SGHNT, CDR2 YENEEA. CDR3: CASSLAFNEQYF. CDR3 sequence (DNA): TGTGCCAGCAGCTTAGCCTTTAACGAGCAGTACTTC. Filled out from reference TRBV11-3 and TRBJ2-7, the complete variable domain reads EAGVVQSPRYKIIEKKQPVAFWCNPISGHNTLYWYLQNLGQGPELLIRYENEEAVDDSQLPKDRFSAERLKGVDSTLKIQPAELGDSAVYLCASSLAFNEQYFGPGTRLTVT.

The chain joins TRBV7-8 to TRBJ2-5, with 8 bases matching TRBD2. J was trimmed by 9 bases and V by 5 bases; bases with no gene match: 11. This CDR3 comprises 14 residues. From germline, CDR1 is SGHVS and CDR2 FQNEAQ. CDR3 loop: CASSPRAGEGPQYF. In nucleotides, the CDR3 is TGTGCCAGCAGCCCCAGAGCGGGGGAGGGACCCCAGTACTTC.

In this sample, this clone turned up a few times. The rearrangement joins TRBV5-4 to TRBJ2-2; 7 bases align to TRBD2. V was clipped by 0 bases and J by 1 base; unmatched bases: 3. Germline values: CDR1 SGHNT, CDR2 YYREEE (reference sequence). The CDR3 consists of 16 residues. The CDR3 loop is CASSLETGGNTGELFF. DNA of the CDR3: TGTGCCAGCAGCTTGGAGACGGGGGGGAACACCGGGGAGCTGTTTTTT.

The chain has TRBV7-9 and TRBJ2-3, with D uncertain. Trimming removed 5 bases from V and 7 bases from J, with 10 bases in between. Germline V CDR1 and CDR2: SEHNR, FQNEAQ (reference sequence). CDR3 length equals 12 residues. Here the CDR3 DNA reads TGTGCCAGCAGCCGGGCCGTAAATACGCAGTATTTT. This sequence encodes CASSRAVNTQYF.

The V call is TRBV11-1, the J call TRBJ2-7; D perhaps matches TRBD1 (6 bases). Germline CDR1 and CDR2: SGHAT and FQDESV (reference sequence). V was clipped by 6 bases and J by 6 bases, with 15 bases between them. CDR3 length: 13 residues. As DNA, the CDR3 is TGTGCCAGCAGGGGGGCCCTCTTGGGCGAGCAGTACTTC. This encodes CASRGALLGEQYF.

J is TRBJ1-4 and V is TRBV19; 11 nucleotides match TRBD1. The germline V gene has CDR1 LNHDA and CDR2 SQIVND (reference sequence). The V and J ends lost 5 bases and 5 bases, in that order; junction bases with no gene match: 4. The CDR3 totals 15 residues. This CDR3 is CASSAGTGGNEKLFF. CDR3 DNA sequence: TGTGCCAGTAGTGCCGGGACAGGGGGGAATGAAAAACTGTTTTTT.

The chain carries TRBV5-4 and TRBJ2-5, with 9 bases matching TRBD1. V gave up 5 bases and J gave up 3 bases; unmatched junction bases: 11. Per germline, CDR1 SGHNT and CDR2 YYREEE (reference sequence). This CDR3 has 16 amino acids. The CDR3 region has the DNA TGTGCCAGCAGACAAACCACCGGGACAGGGAAAGAGACCCAGTACTTC. It encodes CASRQTTGTGKETQYF.

The CDR3 coding sequence is TGTGCCAGCAGCCTAACAGGGAGCTACACCTTC. It encodes CASSLTGSYTF. The chain joins TRBV5-4 to TRBJ1-2, with D maybe TRBD1 (6 bases). CDR1 and CDR2 (germline): SGHNT, YYREEE (reference sequence). The CDR3 length is 11 residues. The V end was cut by 4 bases, the J end by 9 bases, with 10 bases between.

Only one count was recorded for this clone. This chain connects TRBV9 to TRBJ2-2; D might be TRBD1 (6 bases). The germline V and J ends were trimmed by 6 bases and 0 bases, with 15 bases remaining between them. Looked up from germline, CDR1 is SGDLS and CDR2 is YYNGEE. The CDR3 has 16 residues. CDR3 sequence reads: CASTPWDTANTGELFF. The DNA for the CDR3 is TGTGCCAGCACCCCCTGGGACACCGCGAACACCGGGGAGCTGTTTTTT. Full variable domain (outside the CDR3, taken from reference TRBV9 and TRBJ2-2): DSGVTQTPKHLITATGQRVTLRCSPRSGDLSVYWYQQSLDQGLQFLIQYYNGEERAKGNILERFSAQQFPDLHSELNLSSLELGDSALYFCASTPWDTANTGELFFGEGSRLTVL.

This clone appeared a single time. The chain recombines TRBV7-9 with TRBJ2-5; 9 bases fit TRBD2. Per the germline V gene, CDR1 is SEHNR and CDR2 is FQNEAQ (reference sequence). Trimming took 5 bases from V and 0 from J; bases not matched to a gene: 10. This CDR3 is 17 amino acids long. CDR3 loop: CASSPVRAGGYQETQYF. The CDR3 DNA reads TGTGCCAGCAGCCCCGTTCGCGCGGGAGGGTACCAAGAGACCCAGTACTTC.

This clone occurred once. V is TRBV9 and J is TRBJ2-5, with 7 bases lining up with TRBD2. Germline V gene sequence: CDR1 SGDLS, CDR2 YYNGEE. Germline trimming cut 4 bases from V and 1 base from J; bases unmatched to any gene: 13. This CDR3 is 17 amino acids long. The CDR3 DNA follows: TGTGCCAGCAGCCCCCGTAGGGGAGGGCCTCTCCAAGAGACCCAGTACTTC. Translated, it gives CASSPRRGGPLQETQYF. The variable domain in full, completed from reference TRBV9 and TRBJ2-5, reads DSGVTQTPKHLITATGQRVTLRCSPRSGDLSVYWYQQSLDQGLQFLIQYYNGEERAKGNILERFSAQQFPDLHSELNLSSLELGDSALYFCASSPRRGGPLQETQYFGPGTRLLVL.

The J gene is TRBJ2-5, the V gene TRBV9; D is ambiguous. Germline CDR1 SGDLS, CDR2 YYNGEE. The CDR3 consists of 15 residues. Trimming cost V 0 bases and J 0 bases, with 9 bases left between them. The CDR3 loop reads CASSVGLGYQETQYF. As DNA, the CDR3 is TGTGCCAGCAGCGTAGGACTCGGTTACCAAGAGACCCAGTACTTC. Complete variable domain (other parts from reference TRBV9 and TRBJ2-5): DSGVTQTPKHLITATGQRVTLRCSPRSGDLSVYWYQQSLDQGLQFLIQYYNGEERAKGNILERFSAQQFPDLHSELNLSSLELGDSALYFCASSVGLGYQETQYFGPGTRLLVL.

V and J are TRBV6-6 and TRBJ2-2; the match to TRBD2 covers 11 bases. The CDR3 consists of 14 residues. The junction had 6 bases not matched to a gene; V was cut back by 10 bases and J by 5 bases. Germline V CDR1 and CDR2: MNHNY, SVGAGI (reference sequence). The CDR3 coding sequence is TGTGCCACTTTAGCGGGGGGGCGGACCGGGGAGCTGTTTTTT. It specifies CATLAGGRTGELFF.

The chain combines TRBV28 with TRBJ2-7; D might be TRBD1 or TRBD2, each matching 5 bases. The CDR3 consists of 15 residues. Germline V lookup: CDR1 MDHEN, CDR2 SYDVKM. The germline V and J ends were trimmed by 5 bases and 2 bases, with 16 bases remaining between them. The CDR3 protein is CASSPRGAGTYEQYF. In DNA, the CDR3 is TGTGCCAGCAGTCCCCGAGGGGCAGGCACCTACGAGCAGTACTTC.

The chain is built from TRBV30 and TRBJ2-5; 9 bases match TRBD1. J gave up 4 bases and V 2 bases, and 8 bases lay outside the gene matches. The CDR3 length is 15 residues. The germline gives CDR1 GTSNPN, CDR2 SVGIG (reference sequence). In DNA form, the CDR3 reads TGTGCCTGGAGTATGGGACAGGGACACACAGAGACCCAGTACTTC. Translated, it gives CAWSMGQGHTETQYF.

A few counts support this clone. The rearrangement uses TRBV11-2 and TRBJ1-1; D not certain. The CDR3 sequence is 14 residues long. Germline CDR1 and CDR2: SGHAT and FQNNGV. Trimming removed 0 bases from V and 7 bases from J, with 12 bases in between. The CDR3 DNA reads as TGTGCCAGCAGCTTAGAGTTTGGCTTTGGTGAAGCTTTCTTT. Amino acid sequence: CASSLEFGFGEAFF.

This sequence joins TRBV7-2 and TRBJ2-5; the match to TRBD2 covers 8 bases. Trimming cost V 1 base and J 5 bases; bases outside gene matches: 12. The CDR3 length is 17 residues. Germline V gives CDR1 SGHTA, CDR2 FQGNSA. The CDR3 region is CASSLGGTGRAGETQYF. CDR3 nucleotides: TGTGCCAGCAGCTTAGGGGGGACCGGGAGGGCCGGGGAGACCCAGTACTTC.

This chain links TRBV2 with TRBJ2-1, with 7 bases lining up with TRBD2. The ends lost 4 bases at V and 6 bases at J; junction bases unmatched: 12. Germline CDR1 SNHLY, CDR2 FYNNEI. This CDR3 has 16 amino acids. DNA of the CDR3: TGTGCCAGCAGTGGGTCATGGGCGGGAGCAGGCAATGAGCAGTTCTTC. This translates into CASSGSWAGAGNEQFF.